The 4 T cell receptor beta chains reported below all come from one sample, sequenced in a study of OX40 agonist ivuxolimab in advanced cancers. Method: immunoSEQ multiplex PCR; TCRdb's copy keeps in-frame clones and lacks some. Of about 86,000 clones listed, about 89% are singletons. Sequencing used CD4+ or CD8+ T cells sorted from blood, obtained in a trial of the OX40 agonist ivuxolimab. The receptors come from an adult with an advanced solid tumor such as melanoma, head and neck, liver or kidney cancer.

J is TRBJ1-1 and V is TRBV11-2, with 12 bases fitting TRBD1. Germline lookup yields CDR1 SGHAT and CDR2 FQNNGV. The CDR3 loop spans 16 amino acids. V was pared by 5 bases and J by 4 bases, with 8 bases of the junction left unmatched. This chain's CDR3 is CASSGRDRGRATEAFF. The CDR3 DNA follows: TGTGCCAGCAGCGGCCGGGACAGGGGGCGAGCCACTGAAGCTTTCTTT.

The chain employs TRBV6-6 and TRBJ2-3; D gene uncertain. Germline V lookup: CDR1 MNHNY, CDR2 SVGAGI (reference sequence). The CDR3 is 13 residues long. V was shortened by 6 bases and J by 6 bases, with 13 bases between the two germline ends. CDR3 in DNA: TGTGCCAGCAGCCCCCCCGGCCAGGATACGCAGTATTTT. Its protein product is CASSPPGQDTQYF.

The J gene is TRBJ2-5, the V gene TRBV9; 12 positions match TRBD2. CDR1 and CDR2 from the germline V gene are SGDLS and YYNGEE. V was pared by 2 bases and J by 5 bases, with 7 bases of the junction left unmatched. The CDR3 spans 16 residues. CDR3 amino acids: CASSVPGTSGGETQYF. The CDR3 bases are TGTGCCAGCAGCGTTCCGGGTACTAGCGGGGGGGAGACCCAGTACTTC.

This clone was counted between two and nine times. The chain employs TRBV5-1 and TRBJ2-7; D not resolved. The CDR3 covers 14 residues. Germline-derived CDR1 and CDR2 are SGHRS and YFSETQ. V was cut by 0 bases and J by 3 bases, with 10 bases left in between. The CDR3 nucleotides are TGCGCCAGCAGCTTGGGTGACCTCGACTACGAGCAGTACTTC. Translating gives CASSLGDLDYEQYF.